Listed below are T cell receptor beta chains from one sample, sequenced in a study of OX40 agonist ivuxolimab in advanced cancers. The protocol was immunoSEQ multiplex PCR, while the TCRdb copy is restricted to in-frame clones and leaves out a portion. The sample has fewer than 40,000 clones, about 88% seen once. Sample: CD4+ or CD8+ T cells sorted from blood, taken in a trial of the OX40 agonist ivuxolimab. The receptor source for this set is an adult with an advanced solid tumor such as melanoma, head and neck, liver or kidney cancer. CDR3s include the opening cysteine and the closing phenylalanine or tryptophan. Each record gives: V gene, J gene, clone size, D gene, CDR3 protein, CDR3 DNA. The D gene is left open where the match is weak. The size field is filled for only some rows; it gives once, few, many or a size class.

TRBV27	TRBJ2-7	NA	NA	CASSRTGGYEQYF	TGTGCCAGCAGTCGGACTGGAGGCTACGAGCAGTACTTC
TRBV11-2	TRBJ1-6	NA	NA	CASSLDWLGLGYNSPLHF	TGTGCCAGCAGCTTAGATTGGTTGGGGTTGGGATATAATTCACCCCTCCACTTT
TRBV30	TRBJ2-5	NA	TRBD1	CAWSSGQGQETQYF	TGTGCCTGGAGCTCCGGACAGGGTCAAGAGACCCAGTACTTC
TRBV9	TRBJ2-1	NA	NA	CASSVGVYNEQFF	TGTGCCAGCAGCGTAGGGGTGTACAATGAGCAGTTCTTC
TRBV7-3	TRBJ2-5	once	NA	CASSPGHHQETQYF	TGTGCCAGCAGCCCTGGACACCACCAAGAGACCCAGTACTTC
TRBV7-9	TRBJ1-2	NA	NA	CASSLAGGPGEGYTF	TGTGCCAGCAGCTTAGCCGGCGGCCCGGGTGAGGGCTACACCTTC
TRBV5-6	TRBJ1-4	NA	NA	CASSPRGAAEKLFF	TGTGCCAGCAGCCCCCGGGGGGCTGCTGAAAAACTGTTTTTT
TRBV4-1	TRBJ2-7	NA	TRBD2	CASSQLWASGGPEYEQYF	TGCGCCAGCAGCCAACTGTGGGCTAGCGGGGGTCCTGAATACGAGCAGTACTTC
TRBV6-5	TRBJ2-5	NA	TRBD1	CASSYITGGGETQYF	TGTGCCAGCAGTTACATAACAGGGGGTGGGGAGACCCAGTACTTC
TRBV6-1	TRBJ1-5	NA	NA	CASRKQGNQPQHF	TGTGCCAGCAGGAAACAGGGTAATCAGCCCCAGCATTTT
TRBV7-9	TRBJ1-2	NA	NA	CASSDSRGAYYGYTF	TGTGCCAGCAGTGACTCGCGGGGGGCTTACTATGGCTACACCTTC
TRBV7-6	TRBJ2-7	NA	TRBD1	CASSLAGQGAGEQYF	TGTGCCAGCAGCTTAGCGGGCCAGGGGGCAGGTGAGCAGTACTTC
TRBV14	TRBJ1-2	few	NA	CASSFAANYGYTF	TGTGCCAGCAGCTTCGCGGCTAACTATGGCTACACCTTC
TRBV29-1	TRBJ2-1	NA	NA	CSVRYAGTEQFF	TGCAGCGTTCGGTATGCGGGGACTGAGCAGTTCTTC
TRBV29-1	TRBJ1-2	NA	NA	CSVEGTVYGYTF	TGCAGCGTTGAAGGGACAGTCTATGGCTACACCTTC
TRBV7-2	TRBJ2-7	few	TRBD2	CASSQGTSGAAEQYF	TGTGCCAGCAGCCAAGGGACTAGCGGTGCCGCCGAGCAGTACTTC
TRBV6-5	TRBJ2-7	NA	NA	CASSYSGLRTYEQYF	TGTGCCAGCAGTTACTCGGGACTGAGAACCTACGAGCAGTACTTC
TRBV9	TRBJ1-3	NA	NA	CASSAALDGNTIYF	TGTGCCAGCAGCGCGGCCCTCGATGGAAACACCATATATTTT
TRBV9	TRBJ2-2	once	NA	CASSVASGELFF	TGTGCCAGCAGCGTAGCGTCCGGGGAGCTGTTTTTT
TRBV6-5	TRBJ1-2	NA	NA	CASTNGGFNYGYTF	TGTGCCAGCACCAATGGCGGCTTTAACTATGGCTACACCTTC
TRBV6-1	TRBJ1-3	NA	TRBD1	CASRDSVSGNTIYF	TGTGCCAGTAGGGACAGCGTCTCTGGAAACACCATATATTTT
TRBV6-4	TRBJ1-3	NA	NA	CASIPTLPGNTIYF	TGTGCCAGCATTCCCACCCTCCCCGGAAACACCATATATTTT
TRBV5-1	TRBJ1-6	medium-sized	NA	CASSPLRQTFNSPLHF	TGCGCCAGCAGCCCTCTCCGACAGACCTTTAATTCACCCCTCCACTTT
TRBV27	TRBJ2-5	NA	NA	CASSLYRGEETQYF	TGTGCCAGCAGTTTATATAGGGGGGAAGAGACCCAGTACTTC
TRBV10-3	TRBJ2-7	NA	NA	CAIIDNSYEQYF	TGTGCCATCATTGATAACTCCTACGAGCAGTACTTC
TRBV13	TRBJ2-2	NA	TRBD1	CASSFMTGATGELFF	TGTGCCAGCAGCTTCATGACAGGGGCCACCGGGGAGCTGTTTTTT
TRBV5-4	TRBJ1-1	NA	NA	CASTIGRANTEAFF	TGTGCCAGCACCATCGGGAGGGCGAACACTGAAGCTTTCTTT
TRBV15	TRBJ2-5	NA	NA	CATSSVGYQETQYF	TGTGCCACCAGCAGTGTTGGGTACCAAGAGACCCAGTACTTC
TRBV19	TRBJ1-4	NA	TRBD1	CASSIDLEGGGEEEKLFF	TGTGCCAGTAGTATAGATCTGGAAGGAGGGGGCGAGGAAGAAAAACTGTTTTTT
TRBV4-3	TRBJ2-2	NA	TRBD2	CASSQGLAGVNTGELFF	TGCGCCAGCAGCCAAGGACTAGCGGGGGTTAACACCGGGGAGCTGTTTTTT
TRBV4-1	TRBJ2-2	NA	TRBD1	CASSHAGTGTGELFF	TGCGCCAGCAGCCATGCCGGGACAGGGACCGGGGAGCTGTTTTTT
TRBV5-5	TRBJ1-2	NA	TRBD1	CASSLLGTGGSNALGYTF	TGTGCCAGCAGCTTGTTGGGGACAGGGGGTTCCAATGCACTTGGCTACACCTTC
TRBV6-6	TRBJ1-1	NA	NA	CASSTDRNINTEAFF	TGTGCCAGCAGTACGGACAGAAATATTAACACTGAAGCTTTCTTT
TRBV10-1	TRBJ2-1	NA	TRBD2	CASSEGGGAYNEQFF	TGCGCCAGCAGTGAAGGCGGGGGGGCTTACAATGAGCAGTTCTTC
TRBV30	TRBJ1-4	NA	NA	CAWALATNEKLFF	TGTGCCTGGGCCCTTGCAACTAATGAAAAACTGTTTTTT
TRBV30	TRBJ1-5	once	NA	CAWSVQTSWLWSNQPQHF	TGTGCCTGGAGTGTACAGACCTCCTGGTTATGGAGCAATCAGCCCCAGCATTTT
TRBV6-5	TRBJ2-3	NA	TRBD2	CAIALSGGRTDTQYF	TGTGCCATAGCCCTTAGCGGGGGGCGCACAGATACGCAGTATTTT
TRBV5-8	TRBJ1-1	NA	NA	CASSLTGTEAFF	TGTGCCAGCAGCTTGACGGGGACTGAAGCTTTCTTT
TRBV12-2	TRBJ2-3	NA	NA	CASRLNRDTQYF	TGTGCAAGTCGCTTAAATAGAGATACGCAGTATTTT
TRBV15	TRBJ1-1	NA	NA	CATKEAGLGIEAFF	TGTGCCACCAAGGAGGCCGGGCTTGGGATTGAAGCTTTCTTT
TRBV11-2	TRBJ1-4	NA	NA	CASSITNEKLFF	TGTGCCAGCAGCATAACTAATGAAAAACTGTTTTTT